The 2 T cell receptor beta chains in this list originate from one sample, sequenced in a study of response to subunit inactivated influenza vaccine. One entry per CDR3 protein results from TCRdb running MiXCR on the RT-PCR reads. This table holds roughly 650,000 distinct CDR3 sequences, 15% to 17% found once. Material: PBMCs from blood, obtained 11 to 12 days after vaccination. These receptors all come from a man aged 50-59 years who received an inactivated influenza vaccine.

This clonotype was detected many times. The chain employs TRBV27 and TRBJ2-3; D not resolved. V was pared by 2 bases and J by 2 bases, with 8 bases between. The CDR3 covers 14 residues. Per germline, CDR1 MNHEY and CDR2 SMNVEV (reference sequence). CDR3 sequence reads: CASSLLGPTDTQYF. The CDR3 DNA reads TGTGCCAGCAGTTTACTCGGACCCACAGATACGCAGTATTTT.

This clonotype showed up many times. This chain joins TRBV7-9 and TRBJ2-1; a possible D gene is TRBD2 (6 bases). The germline CDR1 and CDR2 sequences are SEHNR and FQNEAQ (reference sequence). V was cut by 2 bases and J by 7 bases, with 15 bases left in between. The length of the CDR3 is 15 residues. The CDR3 DNA reads TGTGCCAGCAGCTTACGCGGAGGGCGAATTAATGAGCAGTTCTTC. This translates into CASSLRGGRINEQFF.